This T cell receptor (beta chain) is drawn from a study of tumor-infiltrating lymphocytes in primary liver carcinoma. Remarks on this clonotype: Its antigen is as yet unknown. The germline gene is not matched at one end of the junction; a read error may be the cause.

Germline lookup yields CDR1 SGHNT and CDR2 YYREEE (reference sequence). The CDR3 spans 14 residues. From roughly 500 ng total RNA, TCR beta cDNA was generated with a primer in the constant region. Researchers made the TCR beta libraries by running three nested multiplex PCR rounds with slightly modified ARM-PCR. Researchers ran the first two PCR rounds for about 11 cycles each with TRBV1-TRBV30 forward primers and a C-beta reverse primer. TCRdb processed the multiplex PCR reads anew with MiXCR; each CDR3 protein has one entry. The table includes approximately 110,000 distinct CDR3 sequences, around 83% detected once. Bulk tissue was left unsorted, and RNA and DNA were co-extracted from about 19-30 mg of it. Donors were untreated and chronically infected with HBV. Study results and caveats: About 8-25% of top clones, no more, were shared by all five regions. Tumor-adjacent and tumor-blood pairs shared less of their repertoires than tumor region pairs shared.

This clonotype originated in a man aged 35 to 55 with primary liver carcinoma and hepatitis B virus infection. The sequenced sample consisted of liver tumor tissue from sampling region 3. Subset noted: tumor region T3, left-lateral pole. The chain employs TRBV5-4 and TRBJ2-1; no definite D call. In DNA, the CDR3 is TGTGCCAGCAGCCTTATGGAGAGCCACAATGAGGAGTTCTTC. The encoded protein is CASSLMESHNEEFF. Using reference TRBV5-4 and TRBJ2-1 for the parts outside the CDR3, the full variable domain is ETGVTQSPTHLIKTRGQQVTLRCSSQSGHNTVSWYQQALGQGPQFIFQYYREEENGRGNFPPRFSGLQFPNYSSELNVNALELDDSALYLCASSLMESHNEEFFGPGTRLTVL.